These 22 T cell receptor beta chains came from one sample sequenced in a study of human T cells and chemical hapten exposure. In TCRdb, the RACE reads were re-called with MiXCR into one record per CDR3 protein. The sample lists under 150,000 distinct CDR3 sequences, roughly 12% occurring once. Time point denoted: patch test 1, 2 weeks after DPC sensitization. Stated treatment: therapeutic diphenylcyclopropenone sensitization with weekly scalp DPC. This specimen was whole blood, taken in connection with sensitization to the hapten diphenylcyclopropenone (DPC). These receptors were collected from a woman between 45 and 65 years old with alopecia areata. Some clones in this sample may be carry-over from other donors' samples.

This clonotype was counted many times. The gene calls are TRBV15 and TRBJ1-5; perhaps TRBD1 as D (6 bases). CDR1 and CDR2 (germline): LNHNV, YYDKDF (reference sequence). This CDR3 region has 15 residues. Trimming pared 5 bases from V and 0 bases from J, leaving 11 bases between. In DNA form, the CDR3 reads TGTGCCACCAGCGCTCAGGGACATAGCAATCAGCCCCAGCATTTT. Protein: CATSAQGHSNQPQHF.

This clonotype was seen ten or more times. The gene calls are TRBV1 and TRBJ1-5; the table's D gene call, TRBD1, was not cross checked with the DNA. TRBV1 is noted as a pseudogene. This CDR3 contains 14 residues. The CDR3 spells CTSSVSPSLQPQHF. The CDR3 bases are TGCACCAGCTCCGTCAGCCCCAGCTTACAGCCCCAGCATTTT.

CDR3 region: CAISVDGNTEAFF. CDR3 coding DNA: TGTGCCATCAGTGTGGACGGAAACACTGAAGCTTTCTTT. J is TRBJ1-1 and V is TRBV10-3; D gene uncertain. V dropped 4 bases and J dropped 2 bases, with 8 bases sitting between them. The germline V gene has CDR1 ENHRY and CDR2 SYGVKD. The CDR3 runs 13 residues.

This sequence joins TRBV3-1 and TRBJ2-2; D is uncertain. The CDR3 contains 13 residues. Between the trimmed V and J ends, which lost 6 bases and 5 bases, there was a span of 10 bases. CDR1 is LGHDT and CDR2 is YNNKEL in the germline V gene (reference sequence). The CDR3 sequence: CASRPVGTGELFF. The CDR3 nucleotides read TGTGCCAGCAGACCGGTTGGGACCGGGGAGCTGTTTTTT.

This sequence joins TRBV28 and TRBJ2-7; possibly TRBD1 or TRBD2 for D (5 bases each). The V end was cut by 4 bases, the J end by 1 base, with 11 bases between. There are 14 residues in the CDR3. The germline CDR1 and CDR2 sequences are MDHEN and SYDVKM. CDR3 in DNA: TGTGCCAGCAGTTCGCCCGGGACGTCCTACGAGCAGTACTTC. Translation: CASSSPGTSYEQYF.

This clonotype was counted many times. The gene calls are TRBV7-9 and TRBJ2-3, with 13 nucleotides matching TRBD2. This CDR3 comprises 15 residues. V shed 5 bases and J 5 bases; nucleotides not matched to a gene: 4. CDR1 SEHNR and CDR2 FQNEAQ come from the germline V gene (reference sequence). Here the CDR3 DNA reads TGTGCCAGCAGCCCGTGGACTAGCGGGAGAGATACGCAGTATTTT. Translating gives CASSPWTSGRDTQYF.

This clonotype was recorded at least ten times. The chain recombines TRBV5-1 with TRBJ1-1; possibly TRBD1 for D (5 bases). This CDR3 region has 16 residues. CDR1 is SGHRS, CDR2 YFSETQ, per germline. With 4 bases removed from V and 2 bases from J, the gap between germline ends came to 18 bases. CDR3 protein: CASSPGPQGANTEAFF. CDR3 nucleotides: TGCGCCAGCAGCCCCGGTCCGCAGGGCGCAAACACTGAAGCTTTCTTT.

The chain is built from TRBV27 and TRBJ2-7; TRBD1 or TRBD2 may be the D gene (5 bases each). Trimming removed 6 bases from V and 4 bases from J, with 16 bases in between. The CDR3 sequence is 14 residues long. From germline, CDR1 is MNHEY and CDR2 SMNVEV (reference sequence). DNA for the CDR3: TGTGCCAGCAGGCCCCCGGGACGGGGTTACGAGCAGTACTTC. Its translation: CASRPPGRGYEQYF.

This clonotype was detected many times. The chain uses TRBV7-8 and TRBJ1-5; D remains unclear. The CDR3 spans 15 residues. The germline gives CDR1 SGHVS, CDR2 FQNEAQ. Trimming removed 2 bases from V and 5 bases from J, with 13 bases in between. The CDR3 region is CASSLQRRPDQPQHF. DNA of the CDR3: TGTGCCAGCAGCTTACAACGTAGACCTGATCAGCCCCAGCATTTT.

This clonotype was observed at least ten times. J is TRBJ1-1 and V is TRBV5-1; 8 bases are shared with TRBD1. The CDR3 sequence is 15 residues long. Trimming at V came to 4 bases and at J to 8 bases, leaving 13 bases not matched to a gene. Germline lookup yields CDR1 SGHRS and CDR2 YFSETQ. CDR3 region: CASSPPFGAGGEAFF. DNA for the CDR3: TGCGCCAGCAGCCCACCTTTTGGGGCAGGGGGCGAAGCTTTCTTT.

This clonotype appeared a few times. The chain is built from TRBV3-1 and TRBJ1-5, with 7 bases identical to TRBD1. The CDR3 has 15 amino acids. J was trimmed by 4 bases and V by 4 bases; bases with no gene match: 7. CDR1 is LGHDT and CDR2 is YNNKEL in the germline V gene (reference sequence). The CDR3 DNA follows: TGTGCCAGCAGCCGTACCGGGACAGCAAATCAGCCCCAGCATTTT. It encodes CASSRTGTANQPQHF. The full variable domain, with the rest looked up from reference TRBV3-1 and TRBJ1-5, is DTAVSQTPKYLVTQMGNDKSIKCEQNLGHDTMYWYKQDSKKFLKIMFSYNNKELIINETVPNRFSPKSPDKAHLNLHINSLELGDSAVYFCASSRTGTANQPQHFGDGTRLSIL.

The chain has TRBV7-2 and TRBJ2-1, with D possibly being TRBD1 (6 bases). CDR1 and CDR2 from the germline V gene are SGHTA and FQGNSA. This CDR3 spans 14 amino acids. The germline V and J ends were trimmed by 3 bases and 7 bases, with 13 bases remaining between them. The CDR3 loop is CASSLGLQGNEQFF. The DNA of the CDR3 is TGTGCCAGCAGCTTGGGCCTCCAGGGGAATGAGCAGTTCTTC.

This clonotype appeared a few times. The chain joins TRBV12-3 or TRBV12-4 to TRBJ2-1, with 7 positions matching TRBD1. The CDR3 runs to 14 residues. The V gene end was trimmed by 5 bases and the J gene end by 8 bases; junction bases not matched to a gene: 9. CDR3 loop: CASSPQAGGYEQFF. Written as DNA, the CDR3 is TGTGCCAGCAGTCCCCAGGCAGGGGGATATGAGCAGTTCTTC.

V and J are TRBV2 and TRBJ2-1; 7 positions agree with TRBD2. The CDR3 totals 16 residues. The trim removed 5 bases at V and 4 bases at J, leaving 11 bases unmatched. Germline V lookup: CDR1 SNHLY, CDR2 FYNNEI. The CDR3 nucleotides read TGTGCCAGCAGTCTAATCGGGGCGGGAGTTTACAATGAGCAGTTCTTC. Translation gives CASSLIGAGVYNEQFF.

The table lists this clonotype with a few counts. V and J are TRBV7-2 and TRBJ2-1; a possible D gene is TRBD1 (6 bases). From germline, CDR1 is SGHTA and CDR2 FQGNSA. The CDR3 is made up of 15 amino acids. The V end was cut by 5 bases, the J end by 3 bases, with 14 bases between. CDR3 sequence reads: CASSPSWGLYNEQFF. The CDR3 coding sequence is TGTGCCAGCAGCCCCTCTTGGGGGCTCTACAATGAGCAGTTCTTC.

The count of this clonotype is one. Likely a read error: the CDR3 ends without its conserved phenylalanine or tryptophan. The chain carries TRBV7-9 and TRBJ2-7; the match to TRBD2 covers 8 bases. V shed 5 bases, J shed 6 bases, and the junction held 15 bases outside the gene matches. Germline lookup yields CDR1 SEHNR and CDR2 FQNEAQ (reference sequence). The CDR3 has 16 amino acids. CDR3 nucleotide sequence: TGTGCCAGCAGCCCGCCAACGGGAGGGTACGTACCCGAGCAGTACATC. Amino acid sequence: CASSPPTGGYVPEQYI.

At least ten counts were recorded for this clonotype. The CDR3 loop is CASSFSSGAPLHF. DNA for the CDR3: TGTGCCAGCAGTTTTAGTTCCGGCGCACCCCTCCACTTT. This chain uses TRBV12-3 or TRBV12-4 with TRBJ1-6; D gene unclear. The CDR3 consists of 13 residues. Trimming took off 3 bases at V and 11 bases at J, with 11 bases between the two ends.

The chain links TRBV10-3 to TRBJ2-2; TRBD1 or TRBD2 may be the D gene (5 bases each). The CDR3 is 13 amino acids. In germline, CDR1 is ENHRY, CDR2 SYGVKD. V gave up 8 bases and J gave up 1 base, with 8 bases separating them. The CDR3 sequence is CAIGGLNTGELFF. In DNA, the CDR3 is TGTGCCATCGGGGGTTTGAACACCGGGGAGCTGTTTTTT.

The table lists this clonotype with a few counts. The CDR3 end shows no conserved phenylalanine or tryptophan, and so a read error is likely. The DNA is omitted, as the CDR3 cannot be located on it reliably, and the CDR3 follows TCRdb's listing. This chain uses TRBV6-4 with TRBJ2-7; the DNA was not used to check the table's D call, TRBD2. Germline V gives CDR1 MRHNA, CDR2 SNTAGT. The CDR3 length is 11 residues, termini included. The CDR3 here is CASSDSEGPAL.

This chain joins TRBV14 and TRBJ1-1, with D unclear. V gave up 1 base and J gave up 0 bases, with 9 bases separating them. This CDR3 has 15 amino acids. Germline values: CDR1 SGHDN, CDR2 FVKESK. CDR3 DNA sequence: TGTGCCAGCAGCCAAGGCAGGATCATGAACACTGAAGCTTTCTTT. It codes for CASSQGRIMNTEAFF.

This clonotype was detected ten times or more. CDR3: CATISSGSSWAEAFF. The CDR3 bases are TGTGCCACCATCTCCTCGGGCAGCTCATGGGCTGAAGCTTTCTTT. The V call is TRBV28, the J call TRBJ1-1; no definite D call. Germline assignment: CDR1 MDHEN and CDR2 SYDVKM. The CDR3 has 15 amino acids. V was clipped by 10 bases and J by 6 bases, with 24 bases between them.

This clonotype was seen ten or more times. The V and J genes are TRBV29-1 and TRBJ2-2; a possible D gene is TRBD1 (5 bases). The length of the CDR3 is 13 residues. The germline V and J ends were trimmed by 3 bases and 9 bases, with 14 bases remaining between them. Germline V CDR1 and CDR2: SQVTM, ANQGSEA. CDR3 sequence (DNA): TGCAGCGTTGAGAGGCAGGGTAACAGGGAGCTGTTTTTT. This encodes CSVERQGNRELFF.